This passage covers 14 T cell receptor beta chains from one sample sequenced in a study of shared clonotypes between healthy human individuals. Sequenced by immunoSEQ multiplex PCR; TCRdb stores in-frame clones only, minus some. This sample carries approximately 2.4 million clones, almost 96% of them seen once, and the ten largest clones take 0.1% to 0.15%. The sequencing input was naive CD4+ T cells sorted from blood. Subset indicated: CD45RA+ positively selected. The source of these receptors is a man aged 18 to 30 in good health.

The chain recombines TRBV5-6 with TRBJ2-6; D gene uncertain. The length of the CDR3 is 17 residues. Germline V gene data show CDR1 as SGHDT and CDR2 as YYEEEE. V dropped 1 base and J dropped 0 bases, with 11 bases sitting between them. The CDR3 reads CASSLTGANSGANVLTF. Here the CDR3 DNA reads TGTGCCAGCAGCTTGACCGGAGCGAACTCTGGGGCCAACGTCCTGACTTTC.

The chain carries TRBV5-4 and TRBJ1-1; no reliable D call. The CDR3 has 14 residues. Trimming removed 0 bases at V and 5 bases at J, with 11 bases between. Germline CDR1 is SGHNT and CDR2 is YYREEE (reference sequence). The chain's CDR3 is CASSLEVGLTEAFF. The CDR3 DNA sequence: TGTGCCAGCAGCTTGGAAGTAGGACTGACTGAAGCTTTCTTT.

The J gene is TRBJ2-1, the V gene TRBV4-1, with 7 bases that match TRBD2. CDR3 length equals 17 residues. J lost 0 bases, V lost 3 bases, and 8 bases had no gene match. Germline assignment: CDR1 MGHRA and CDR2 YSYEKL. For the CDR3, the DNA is TGCGCCAGCAGCCACATGCCCCTAGCGGCCTCCTACAATGAGCAGTTCTTC. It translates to CASSHMPLAASYNEQFF.

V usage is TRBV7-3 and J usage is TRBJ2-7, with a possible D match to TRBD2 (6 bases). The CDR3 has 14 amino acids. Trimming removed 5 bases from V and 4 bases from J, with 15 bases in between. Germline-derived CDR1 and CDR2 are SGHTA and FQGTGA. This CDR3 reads CASSPGTLTYEQYF. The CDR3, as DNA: TGTGCCAGCAGCCCAGGGACTCTAACGTACGAGCAGTACTTC. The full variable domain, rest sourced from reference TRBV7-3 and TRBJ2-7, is GAGVSQTPSNKVTEKGKYVELRCDPISGHTALYWYRQSLGQGPEFLIYFQGTGAADDSGLPNDRFFAVRPEGSVSTLKIQRTERGDSAVYLCASSPGTLTYEQYFGPGTRLTVT.

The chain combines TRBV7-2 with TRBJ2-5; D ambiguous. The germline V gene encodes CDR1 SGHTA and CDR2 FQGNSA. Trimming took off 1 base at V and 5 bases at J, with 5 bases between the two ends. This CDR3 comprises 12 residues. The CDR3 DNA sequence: TGTGCCAGCAGCTTAGGGTGGGAGACCCAGTACTTC. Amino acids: CASSLGWETQYF.

CDR3 DNA: TGCGCCAGCAGCTTGACCGGCCGATCCCCCTCTGGGGCCAACGTCCTGACTTTC. Translation: CASSLTGRSPSGANVLTF. This sequence joins TRBV5-1 and TRBJ2-6; no clear D. The V end was cut by 1 base, the J end by 0 bases, with 14 bases between. This CDR3 is 18 amino acids long. Germline V gene lookup returns CDR1 SGHRS and CDR2 YFSETQ.

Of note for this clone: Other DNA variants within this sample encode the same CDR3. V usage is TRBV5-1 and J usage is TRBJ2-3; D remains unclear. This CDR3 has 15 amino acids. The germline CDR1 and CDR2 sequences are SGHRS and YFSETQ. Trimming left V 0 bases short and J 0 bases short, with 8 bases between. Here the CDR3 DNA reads TGCGCCAGCAGCTTGGGCCGGGCTAGCACAGATACGCAGTATTTT. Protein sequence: CASSLGRASTDTQYF.

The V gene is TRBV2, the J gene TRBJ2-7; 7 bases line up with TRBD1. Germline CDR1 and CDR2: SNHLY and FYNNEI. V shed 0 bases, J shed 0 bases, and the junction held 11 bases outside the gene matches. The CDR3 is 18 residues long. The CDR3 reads CASSEAFSRQGASYEQYF. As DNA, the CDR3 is TGTGCCAGCAGTGAAGCGTTTTCGCGACAGGGAGCCTCCTACGAGCAGTACTTC.

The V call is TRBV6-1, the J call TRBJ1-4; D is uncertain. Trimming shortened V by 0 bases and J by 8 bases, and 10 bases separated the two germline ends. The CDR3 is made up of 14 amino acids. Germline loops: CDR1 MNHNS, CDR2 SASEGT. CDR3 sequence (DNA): TGTGCCAGCAGTGAAGCAGGGTTTAGGGAAAAACTGTTTTTT. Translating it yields CASSEAGFREKLFF.

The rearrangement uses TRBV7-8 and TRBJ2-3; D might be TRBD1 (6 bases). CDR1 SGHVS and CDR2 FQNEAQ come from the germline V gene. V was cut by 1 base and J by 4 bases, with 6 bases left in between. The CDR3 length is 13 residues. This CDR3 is CASSLDRADTQYF. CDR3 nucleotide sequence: TGTGCCAGCAGCTTAGACAGGGCAGATACGCAGTATTTT.

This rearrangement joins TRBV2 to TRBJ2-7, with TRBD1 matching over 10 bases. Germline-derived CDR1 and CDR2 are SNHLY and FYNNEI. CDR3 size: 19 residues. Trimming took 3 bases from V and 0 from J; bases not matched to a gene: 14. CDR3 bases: TGTGCCAGCAGTGATGAGGGACAGGGGTTTTTGATGAGCTCCTACGAGCAGTACTTC. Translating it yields CASSDEGQGFLMSSYEQYF.

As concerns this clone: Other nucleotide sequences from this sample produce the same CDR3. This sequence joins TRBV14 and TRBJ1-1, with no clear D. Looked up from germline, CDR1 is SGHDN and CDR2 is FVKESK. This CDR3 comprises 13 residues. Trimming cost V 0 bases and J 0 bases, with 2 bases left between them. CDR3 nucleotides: TGTGCCAGCAGCCAAGAGTTGAACACTGAAGCTTTCTTT. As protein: CASSQELNTEAFF.

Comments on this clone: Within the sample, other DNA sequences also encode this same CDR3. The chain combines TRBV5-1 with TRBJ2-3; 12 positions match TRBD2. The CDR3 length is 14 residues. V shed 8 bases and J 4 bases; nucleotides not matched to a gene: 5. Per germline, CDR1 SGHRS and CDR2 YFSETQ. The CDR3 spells CASRLAGVADTQYF. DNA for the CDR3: TGCGCCAGTCGACTAGCGGGAGTGGCAGATACGCAGTATTTT.

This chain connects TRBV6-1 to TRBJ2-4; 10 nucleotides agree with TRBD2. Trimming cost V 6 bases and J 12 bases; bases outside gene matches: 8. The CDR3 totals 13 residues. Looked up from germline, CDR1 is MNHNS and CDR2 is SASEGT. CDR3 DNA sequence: TGTGCCAGCAGCGATCCGGGACTAGCGAATCAGTACTTC. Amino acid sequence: CASSDPGLANQYF.